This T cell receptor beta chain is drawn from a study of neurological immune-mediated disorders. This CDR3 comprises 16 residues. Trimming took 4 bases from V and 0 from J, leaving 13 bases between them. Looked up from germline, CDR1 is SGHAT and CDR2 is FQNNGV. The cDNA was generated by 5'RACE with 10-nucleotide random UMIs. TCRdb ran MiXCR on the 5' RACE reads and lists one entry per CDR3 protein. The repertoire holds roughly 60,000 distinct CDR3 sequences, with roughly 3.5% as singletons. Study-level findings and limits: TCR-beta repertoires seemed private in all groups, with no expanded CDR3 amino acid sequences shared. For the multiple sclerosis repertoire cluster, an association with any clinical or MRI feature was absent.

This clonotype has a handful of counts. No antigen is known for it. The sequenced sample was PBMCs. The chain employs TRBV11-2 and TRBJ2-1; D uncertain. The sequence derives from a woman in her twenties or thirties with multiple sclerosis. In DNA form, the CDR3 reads TGTGCCAGCAGCTCGTACTGGGGAAGCTCCTACAATGAGCAGTTCTTC. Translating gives CASSSYWGSSYNEQFF.